Each of the 27 T cell receptor beta chains below was sequenced from the same sample in a study of blood T cell repertoires in COVID-19. Produced via immunoSEQ multiplex PCR; TCRdb's table is partial and in-frame only. Of some 190,000 clones in the sample, about 84% were seen once. The sample consisted of PBMCs or T cells enriched from blood (not recorded which). The source is a man under 40 with acute COVID-19.

This sequence joins TRBV9 and TRBJ1-5; D is unresolved. The germline V gene has CDR1 SGDLS and CDR2 YYNGEE. The germline V and J ends were trimmed by 5 bases and 7 bases, with 13 bases remaining between them. This CDR3 spans 13 amino acids. For the CDR3, the DNA is TGTGCCAGCAGTCCGGGGTCAGGACAGCCCCAGCATTTT. Translation: CASSPGSGQPQHF.

This chain joins TRBV27 and TRBJ2-3, with D tentatively TRBD2 (6 bases). V lost 8 bases, J lost 2 bases, and 17 bases lay in between. The germline V gene encodes CDR1 MNHEY and CDR2 SMNVEV (reference sequence). CDR3 length: 15 residues. The chain's CDR3 is CASAPLGGYTDTQYF. The DNA for the CDR3 is TGTGCCAGCGCCCCTTTGGGGGGTTACACAGATACGCAGTATTTT.

The chain carries TRBV7-6 and TRBJ1-1, with 10 bases lining up with TRBD1. Trimming at V came to 7 bases and at J to 2 bases, leaving 7 bases not matched to a gene. CDR1 is SGHVS, CDR2 FNYEAQ, per germline. The CDR3 has 15 residues. The CDR3 is CASMPGDRGNTEAFF. Here the CDR3 DNA reads TGTGCCAGCATGCCCGGGGACAGGGGAAACACTGAAGCTTTCTTT.

The chain couples TRBV5-1 to TRBJ1-3, with D tentatively TRBD1 (5 bases). CDR1 SGHRS and CDR2 YFSETQ come from the germline V gene. Trimming cost V 4 bases and J 4 bases, with 18 bases left between them. The CDR3 extends over 16 amino acids. The CDR3 loop is CASSPSGGGIGNTIYF. For the CDR3, the DNA is TGCGCCAGCAGCCCATCTGGGGGAGGTATAGGAAACACCATATATTTT.

The chain combines TRBV6-5 with TRBJ1-1, with D hard to call. CDR1 and CDR2 (germline): MNHEY, SVGAGI. The V and J ends lost 7 bases and 8 bases respectively, with 11 bases between them. The length of the CDR3 is 11 residues. CDR3: CASTKMQEAFF. In DNA, the CDR3 is TGTGCCAGCACCAAGATGCAGGAAGCTTTCTTT.

The chain employs TRBV18 and TRBJ2-1, with TRBD2 identical over 10 bases. The trim removed 6 bases at V and 5 bases at J, leaving 7 bases unmatched. Germline assignment: CDR1 KGHSH and CDR2 LQKENI. This CDR3 has 15 amino acids. Written as DNA, the CDR3 is TGTGCCAGCTCCTCACTGAGCGGGGGGGACAATGAGCAGTTCTTC. Protein sequence: CASSSLSGGDNEQFF.

The chain employs TRBV6-5 and TRBJ2-7; tentatively, D is TRBD1 (6 bases). V was pared by 7 bases and J by 2 bases, with 15 bases between. There are 14 residues in the CDR3. Germline loops: CDR1 MNHEY, CDR2 SVGAGI. CDR3 sequence: CASKRAGETYEQYF. The CDR3 coding sequence is TGTGCCAGCAAAAGGGCAGGGGAGACCTACGAGCAGTACTTC.

CDR3 loop: CASSPAGGSTEAFF. CDR3 nucleotide sequence: TGTGCCAGCAGCCCGGCAGGGGGGAGCACTGAAGCTTTCTTT. The rearrangement links TRBV4-2 to TRBJ1-1, with 7 bases aligning to TRBD1. There are 14 residues in the CDR3. J lost 4 bases, V lost 4 bases, and 6 bases had no gene match. The germline CDR1 and CDR2 sequences are LGHNA and YNFKEQ.

The chain joins TRBV5-5 to TRBJ2-2, with 8 nucleotides matching TRBD1. V gave up 4 bases and J gave up 6 bases; unmatched junction bases: 8. The CDR3 spans 15 residues. Germline V CDR1 and CDR2: SGHKS, YYEKEE (reference sequence). The CDR3 loop is CASSNRDRFAGELFF. The CDR3 bases are TGTGCCAGCAGCAACCGGGACAGGTTCGCCGGGGAGCTGTTTTTT.

The V gene is TRBV7-2, the J gene TRBJ1-5; TRBD1 matches 8 bases. The CDR3 is made up of 13 amino acids. The germline CDR1 and CDR2 sequences are SGHTA and FQGNSA. With V trimmed by 3 bases and J by 12 bases, 7 bases remained unmatched. The CDR3 coding sequence is TGTGCCAGCAGCTTTTTGGGACAGGAAGGCCAGCATTTT. It yields the protein CASSFLGQEGQHF.

The J gene is TRBJ2-7, the V gene TRBV14, with D possibly TRBD2 on 5 matching bases. Germline CDR1 is SGHDN and CDR2 is FVKESK. V lost 1 base, J lost 7 bases, and 17 bases lay in between. The CDR3 runs to 15 residues. The CDR3 sequence: CASSQGPRELTEQYF. The CDR3 DNA is TGTGCCAGCAGCCAAGGCCCGAGGGAGCTAACGGAGCAGTACTTC.

CDR3 loop: CAISDFREGGEQYF. The CDR3 coding sequence is TGTGCCATCAGTGACTTTCGAGAGGGAGGCGAGCAGTACTTC. The chain joins TRBV10-3 to TRBJ2-7, with D maybe TRBD2 (6 bases). Trimming stripped 3 bases from V and 6 bases from J, with 15 bases between. There are 14 residues in the CDR3. Germline V gives CDR1 ENHRY, CDR2 SYGVKD.

CDR3 amino acids: CATSDRRGGDTQYF. CDR3 sequence (DNA): TGTGCCACCAGTGATCGGAGGGGCGGAGATACGCAGTATTTT. V gene TRBV24-1 combines with J gene TRBJ2-3, with D tentatively TRBD2 (6 bases). The V and J ends lost 3 bases and 5 bases respectively, with 11 bases between them. This CDR3 has 14 residues. CDR1 is KGHDR, CDR2 SFDVKD, per germline.

This chain links TRBV3-1 (or the pseudogene TRBV3-2) with TRBJ2-3, with 10 bases lining up with TRBD2. Trimming took 0 bases from V and 3 from J; bases not matched to a gene: 6. The CDR3 has 17 residues. Germline CDR1 is LGHDT and CDR2 is YNNKEL (reference sequence). In DNA form, the CDR3 reads TGTGCCAGCAGCCAAGAACCAGCGGGGGGGCGAACAGATACGCAGTATTTT. It specifies CASSQEPAGGRTDTQYF.

V gene TRBV10-3 combines with J gene TRBJ2-3; 12 bases are a match to TRBD2. The junction had 10 bases not matched to a gene; V was cut back by 2 bases and J by 4 bases. The CDR3 has 18 residues. From germline, CDR1 is ENHRY and CDR2 SYGVKD. The CDR3 region has the DNA TGTGCCATCAGTGAGCCGCTTGGACTAGCGGGATTATCAGATACGCAGTATTTT. Translated: CAISEPLGLAGLSDTQYF.

The chain links TRBV4-1 to TRBJ1-1; D is undetermined. Trimming shortened V by 2 bases and J by 1 base, and 8 bases separated the two germline ends. The CDR3 is 14 residues long. Per the germline V gene, CDR1 is MGHRA and CDR2 is YSYEKL. Written as DNA, the CDR3 is TGCGCCAGCAGCCAACGGGGTTCGAACACTGAAGCTTTCTTT. Its protein product is CASSQRGSNTEAFF.

The rearrangement joins TRBV6-1 to TRBJ1-4, with 7 positions matching TRBD1. The CDR3 is 15 residues long. Per germline, CDR1 MNHNS and CDR2 SASEGT. After removal of 2 bases from V and 4 bases from J, the junction contained 4 bases not matched to a gene. In nucleotides, the CDR3 is TGTGCCAGCAGTGAAAGGGGGCGGTATAATGAAAAACTGTTTTTT. Protein: CASSERGRYNEKLFF.

The V call is TRBV11-3, the J call TRBJ1-1; D is uncertain. Trimming took off 1 base at V and 0 bases at J, with 12 bases between the two ends. The CDR3 runs to 16 residues. The germline V gene has CDR1 SGHNT and CDR2 YENEEA. The CDR3 spells CASSLGEEVLNTEAFF. The CDR3 DNA reads as TGTGCCAGCAGCTTAGGGGAGGAAGTTCTGAACACTGAAGCTTTCTTT.

J is TRBJ1-1 and V is TRBV7-2; D ambiguous. Germline V gives CDR1 SGHTA, CDR2 FQGNSA. The CDR3 extends over 13 amino acids. V dropped 5 bases and J dropped 1 base, with 8 bases sitting between them. The CDR3 sequence: CASSGRTNTEAFF. DNA of the CDR3: TGTGCCAGCAGCGGTAGAACGAACACTGAAGCTTTCTTT.

V usage is TRBV4-1 and J usage is TRBJ1-1; 8 bases fit TRBD1. CDR1 MGHRA and CDR2 YSYEKL come from the germline V gene. The CDR3 has 16 residues. V lost 4 bases to trimming and J lost 0 bases; unmatched junction nucleotides: 7. CDR3 in DNA: TGCGCCAGCAGCCCGCAAGGACAGGGTCTGAACACTGAAGCTTTCTTT. This gives the protein CASSPQGQGLNTEAFF.

The V gene is TRBV6-5, the J gene TRBJ1-1; D is perhaps TRBD1 (5 bases). The germline V and J ends were trimmed by 6 bases and 5 bases, with 16 bases remaining between them. Germline CDR1 reads MNHEY; CDR2 reads SVGAGI. This CDR3 contains 14 residues. The CDR3: CASSGRRRGTEAFF. CDR3 bases: TGTGCCAGCAGCGGCCGGAGACGGGGGACTGAAGCTTTCTTT.

A few counts support this clone. CDR3 in DNA: TGTGCCAGCTCACCGAGGACAGGACTCACCGGGGAGCTGTTTTTT. The encoded protein is CASSPRTGLTGELFF. This chain uses TRBV18 with TRBJ2-2, with 7 positions matching TRBD1. After removal of 3 bases from V and 4 bases from J, the junction contained 5 bases not matched to a gene. CDR3 size: 15 residues. Germline V gene lookup returns CDR1 KGHSH and CDR2 LQKENI.

The chain couples TRBV30 to TRBJ1-6, with TRBD1 matching over 7 bases. This CDR3 is built from 16 residues. The germline V gene encodes CDR1 GTSNPN and CDR2 SVGIG (reference sequence). Trimming took 2 bases from V and 0 from J; bases not matched to a gene: 4. CDR3 residues: CAWSTGDSSYNSPLHF. DNA for the CDR3: TGTGCCTGGAGTACAGGGGATAGCTCCTATAATTCACCCCTCCACTTT.

The J gene is TRBJ2-2, the V gene TRBV2; 10 bases fit TRBD2. Trimming cost V 7 bases and J 3 bases; bases outside gene matches: 2. The CDR3 sequence is 14 residues long. The V gene's germline CDR1 is SNHLY and CDR2 FYNNEI. CDR3 in DNA: TGTGCCAGCAAAGCGGGGGGGTACACCGGGGAGCTGTTTTTT. Translation: CASKAGGYTGELFF. Based on the CDR3 plus reference TRBV2 and TRBJ2-2, the full variable domain is EPEVTQTPSHQVTQMGQEVILRCVPISNHLYFYWYRQILGQKVEFLVSFYNNEISEKSEIFDDQFSVERPDGSNFTLKIRSTKLEDSAMYFCASKAGGYTGELFFGEGSRLTVL.

The CDR3 sequence: CASTIDRGSYNEQFF. CDR3 DNA: TGTGCCAGTACCATCGACAGGGGGTCCTACAATGAGCAGTTCTTC. J is TRBJ2-1 and V is TRBV19; 9 bases are a match to TRBD1. The CDR3 has 15 residues. V lost 7 bases to trimming and J lost 1 base; unmatched junction nucleotides: 5. The V gene's germline CDR1 is LNHDA and CDR2 SQIVND (reference sequence).

This chain uses TRBV29-1 with TRBJ1-3, with D possibly being TRBD1 (6 bases). The CDR3 consists of 14 residues. V lost 4 bases and J lost 2, with 12 bases in between. Germline V gene data show CDR1 as SQVTM and CDR2 as ANQGSEA. The CDR3 DNA sequence: TGCAGCGTTGTTACAGGGATCACTGGAAACACCATATATTTT. Encoded protein: CSVVTGITGNTIYF.

The chain carries TRBV7-9 and TRBJ2-1, with 12 bases fitting TRBD2. Germline CDR1 SEHNR, CDR2 FQNEAQ (reference sequence). The CDR3 consists of 15 residues. V trimming: 5 bases; J trimming: 8 bases; junction bases outside the gene matches: 7. The CDR3 nucleotides are TGTGCCAGCAGCATCGCTAGCGGGGGGGATGATGAGCAGTTCTTC. Its protein product is CASSIASGGDDEQFF.